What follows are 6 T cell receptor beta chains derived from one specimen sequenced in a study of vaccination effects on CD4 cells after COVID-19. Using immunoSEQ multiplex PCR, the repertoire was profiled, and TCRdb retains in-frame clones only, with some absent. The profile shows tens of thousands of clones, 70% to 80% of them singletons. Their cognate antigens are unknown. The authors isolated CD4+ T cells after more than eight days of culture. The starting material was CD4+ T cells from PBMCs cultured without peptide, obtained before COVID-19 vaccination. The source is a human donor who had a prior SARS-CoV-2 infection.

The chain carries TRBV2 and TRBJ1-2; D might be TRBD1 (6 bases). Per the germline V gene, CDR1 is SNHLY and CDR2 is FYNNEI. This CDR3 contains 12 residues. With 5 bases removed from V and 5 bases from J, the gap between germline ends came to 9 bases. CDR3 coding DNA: TGTGCCAGCAGTACTACAGGGTATGGCTACACCTTC. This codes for CASSTTGYGYTF.

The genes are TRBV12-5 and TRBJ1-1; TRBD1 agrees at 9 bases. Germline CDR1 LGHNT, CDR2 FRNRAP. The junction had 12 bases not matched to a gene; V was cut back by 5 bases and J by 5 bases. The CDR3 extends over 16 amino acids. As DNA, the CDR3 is TGTGCTAGTGGTCCCAGACAGGGGGTGAGGGGTACTGAAGCTTTCTTT. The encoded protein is CASGPRQGVRGTEAFF.

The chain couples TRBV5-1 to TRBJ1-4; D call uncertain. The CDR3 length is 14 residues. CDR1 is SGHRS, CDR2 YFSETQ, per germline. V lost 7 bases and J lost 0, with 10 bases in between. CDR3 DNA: TGCGCCAGCGGTGAGGGAACAACTAATGAAAAACTGTTTTTT. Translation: CASGEGTTNEKLFF.

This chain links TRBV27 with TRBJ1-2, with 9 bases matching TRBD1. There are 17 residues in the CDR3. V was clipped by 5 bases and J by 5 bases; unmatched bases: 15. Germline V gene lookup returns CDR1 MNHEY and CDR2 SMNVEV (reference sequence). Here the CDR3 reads CASSLTVTGGSVYGYTF. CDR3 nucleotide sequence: TGTGCCAGCAGTCTTACAGTGACAGGGGGAAGCGTATATGGCTACACCTTC.

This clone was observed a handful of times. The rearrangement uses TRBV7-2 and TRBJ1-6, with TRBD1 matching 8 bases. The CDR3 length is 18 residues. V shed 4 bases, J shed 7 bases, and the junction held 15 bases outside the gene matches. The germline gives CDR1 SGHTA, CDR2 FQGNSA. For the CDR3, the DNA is TGTGCCAGCAGCTCGCGGACAGGGTTTGTCGATAGAAATTCACCCCTCCACTTT. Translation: CASSSRTGFVDRNSPLHF.

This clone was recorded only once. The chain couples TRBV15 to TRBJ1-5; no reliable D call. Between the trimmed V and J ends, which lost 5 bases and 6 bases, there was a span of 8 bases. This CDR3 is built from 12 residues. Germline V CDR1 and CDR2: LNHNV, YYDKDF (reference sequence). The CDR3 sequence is CATSPAGQPQHF. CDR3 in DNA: TGTGCCACCAGCCCCGCCGGTCAGCCCCAGCATTTT.